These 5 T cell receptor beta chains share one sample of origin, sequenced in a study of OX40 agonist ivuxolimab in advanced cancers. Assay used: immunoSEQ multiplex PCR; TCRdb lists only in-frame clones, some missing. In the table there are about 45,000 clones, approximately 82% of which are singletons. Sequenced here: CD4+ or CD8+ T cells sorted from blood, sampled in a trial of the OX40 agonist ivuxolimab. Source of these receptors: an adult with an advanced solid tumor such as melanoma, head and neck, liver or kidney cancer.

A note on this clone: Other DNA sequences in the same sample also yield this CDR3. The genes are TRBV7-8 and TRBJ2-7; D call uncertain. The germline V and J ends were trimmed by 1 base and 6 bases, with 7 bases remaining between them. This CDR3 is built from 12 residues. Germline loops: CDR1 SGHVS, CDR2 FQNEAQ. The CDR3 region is CASSLGGSEQYF. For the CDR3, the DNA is TGTGCCAGCAGCTTAGGGGGATCCGAGCAGTACTTC.

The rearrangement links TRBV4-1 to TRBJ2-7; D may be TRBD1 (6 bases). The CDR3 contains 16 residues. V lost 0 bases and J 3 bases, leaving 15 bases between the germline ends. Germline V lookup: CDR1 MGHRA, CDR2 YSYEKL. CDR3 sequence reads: CASSQDVSQGHYEQYF. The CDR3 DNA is TGCGCCAGCAGCCAAGATGTGAGCCAGGGGCACTACGAGCAGTACTTC.

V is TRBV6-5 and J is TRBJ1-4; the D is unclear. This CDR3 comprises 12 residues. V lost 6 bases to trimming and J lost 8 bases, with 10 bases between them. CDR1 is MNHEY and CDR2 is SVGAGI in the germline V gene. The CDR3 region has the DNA TGTGCCAGCAGCCGTGGTCGAGAAAAACTGTTTTTT. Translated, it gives CASSRGREKLFF.

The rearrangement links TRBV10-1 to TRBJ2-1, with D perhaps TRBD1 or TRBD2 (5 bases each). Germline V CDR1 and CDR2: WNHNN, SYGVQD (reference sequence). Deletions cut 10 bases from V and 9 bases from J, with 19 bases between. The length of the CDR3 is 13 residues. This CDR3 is CATRGPVGAEQFF. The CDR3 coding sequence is TGCGCCACCCGGGGCCCGGTTGGGGCTGAGCAGTTCTTC.

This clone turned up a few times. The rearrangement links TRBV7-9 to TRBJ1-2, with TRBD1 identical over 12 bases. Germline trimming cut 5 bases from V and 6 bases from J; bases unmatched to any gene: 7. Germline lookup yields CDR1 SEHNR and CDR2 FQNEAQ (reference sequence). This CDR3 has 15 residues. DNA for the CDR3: TGTGCCAGCAGCCCCGGGACAGGGGGCAACAATGGCTACACCTTC. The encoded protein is CASSPGTGGNNGYTF. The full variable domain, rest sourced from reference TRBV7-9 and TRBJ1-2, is DTGVSQNPRHKITKRGQNVTFRCDPISEHNRLYWYRQTLGQGPEFLTYFQNEAQLEKSRLLSDRFSAERPKGSFSTLEIQRTEQGDSAMYLCASSPGTGGNNGYTFGSGTRLTVV.